These T cell receptor beta chains were read from a single sample in a study of T cells after yellow fever vaccination. MiXCR was run by TCRdb on the 5' RACE reads, yielding one entry per CDR3 protein. Found here are over 110,000 distinct CDR3 sequences, less than 9.5% of them singletons; the top ten hold less than 0.85%. The source was CD4+ T cells sorted from PBMCs, collected 5 days after the yellow fever booster vaccination. The receptors come from a man aged 25 to 40 who received the YFV17D yellow fever vaccine. Each CDR3 is given with its conserved first and last residue. The order of the fields is J gene, D gene, V gene, clone size, CDR3 protein, CDR3 DNA. A D gene is named only where the DNA matches it firmly. Rows may omit the clone size; those that give it use once, few, many or a size class.

j_gene: TRBJ2-6
d_gene: NA
v_gene: TRBV20-1
abundance: many
CDR3aa: CSARAWSGANVLTF
CDR3nt: TGCAGTGCTAGGGCGTGGTCTGGGGCCAACGTCCTGACTTTC

j_gene: TRBJ2-5
d_gene: NA
v_gene: TRBV7-2
abundance: many
CDR3aa: CASSVHKDLYQETQYF
CDR3nt: TGTGCCAGCAGCGTCCATAAGGACCTATACCAAGAGACCCAGTACTTC

j_gene: TRBJ2-2
d_gene: NA
v_gene: TRBV20-1
abundance: many
CDR3aa: CSGGPSTGELFF
CDR3nt: TGCAGTGGGGGGCCCAGCACCGGGGAGCTGTTTTTT

j_gene: TRBJ1-2
d_gene: NA
v_gene: TRBV7-9
abundance: few
CDR3aa: CASSLALLGSGYTF
CDR3nt: TGTGCCAGCAGCTTAGCCCTCTTGGGGTCTGGCTACACCTTC

j_gene: TRBJ2-3
d_gene: NA
v_gene: TRBV7-9
abundance: many
CDR3aa: CASRPGAARTDTQYF
CDR3nt: TGTGCCAGCAGACCGGGGGCAGCCCGCACAGATACGCAGTATTTT

j_gene: TRBJ2-2
d_gene: TRBD1
v_gene: TRBV11-2
abundance: many
CDR3aa: CASSLVLAGGPGELFF
CDR3nt: TGTGCCAGCAGCTTAGTGTTGGCAGGGGGCCCCGGGGAGCTGTTTTTT

j_gene: TRBJ2-1
d_gene: NA
v_gene: TRBV12-3/TRBV12-4
abundance: many
CDR3aa: CASTLEYNEQFF
CDR3nt: TGTGCCAGCACCCTAGAATACAATGAGCAGTTCTTC

j_gene: TRBJ2-1
d_gene: NA
v_gene: TRBV7-3
abundance: many
CDR3aa: CASSLSGRDEQFF
CDR3nt: TGTGCCAGCAGCTTAAGCGGCCGGGATGAGCAGTTCTTC

j_gene: TRBJ2-1
d_gene: TRBD2
v_gene: TRBV10-1
abundance: many
CDR3aa: CASSSGRNEQFF
CDR3nt: TGCGCCAGCAGTAGCGGGAGAAATGAGCAGTTCTTC

j_gene: TRBJ2-1
d_gene: NA
v_gene: TRBV20-1
abundance: many
CDR3aa: CSARVASRMAEFF
CDR3nt: TGCAGTGCTAGAGTGGCTAGCAGGATGGCTGAGTTCTTC

j_gene: TRBJ2-6
d_gene: NA
v_gene: TRBV20-1
abundance: few
CDR3aa: CSALRTRSSGANVLTF
CDR3nt: TGCAGTGCTCTTCGGACAAGAAGCTCTGGGGCCAACGTCCTGACTTTC

j_gene: TRBJ1-2
d_gene: NA
v_gene: TRBV6-1
abundance: NA
CDR3aa: CASSAQGLRGGYTF
CDR3nt: TGTGCCAGCAGTGCTCAGGGACTCCGGGGTGGCTACACCTTC

j_gene: TRBJ2-5
d_gene: TRBD2
v_gene: TRBV6-2/TRBV6-3
abundance: many
CDR3aa: CASRTGTSYETQYF
CDR3nt: TGTGCCAGCAGAACCGGGACTAGCTATGAGACCCAGTACTTC

j_gene: TRBJ2-1
d_gene: TRBD2
v_gene: TRBV20-1
abundance: few
CDR3aa: CSASRTLAGEDEQFF
CDR3nt: TGCAGTGCAAGCAGAACCTTAGCGGGAGAGGATGAGCAGTTCTTC

j_gene: TRBJ2-7
d_gene: NA
v_gene: TRBV28
abundance: many
CDR3aa: CASNGSGTATYEQYF
CDR3nt: TGTGCCAGCAACGGGTCGGGGACGGCCACCTACGAGCAGTACTTC

j_gene: TRBJ2-5
d_gene: TRBD2
v_gene: TRBV4-2
abundance: many
CDR3aa: CASSQGVGLAGEETQYF
CDR3nt: TGTGCCAGCAGCCAAGGGGTTGGACTAGCGGGAGAAGAGACCCAGTACTTC

j_gene: TRBJ2-2
d_gene: NA
v_gene: TRBV29-1
abundance: many
CDR3aa: CSVDQGTGELFF
CDR3nt: TGCAGCGTTGACCAGGGAACCGGGGAGCTGTTTTTT

j_gene: TRBJ2-3
d_gene: NA
v_gene: TRBV5-8
abundance: many
CDR3aa: CASSPPGSGTPDTQYF
CDR3nt: TGTGCCAGCAGCCCCCCGGGGAGCGGGACACCAGATACGCAGTATTTT

j_gene: TRBJ2-4
d_gene: NA
v_gene: TRBV19
abundance: many
CDR3aa: CASSSRPDGAKNIQYF
CDR3nt: TGTGCCAGTAGTAGCCGACCGGACGGGGCCAAAAACATTCAGTACTTC

j_gene: TRBJ2-5
d_gene: TRBD2
v_gene: TRBV3-1
abundance: once
CDR3aa: CATSQPPGTSGFLETQYF
CDR3nt: TGTGCCACCTCCCAACCACCCGGGACTAGCGGGTTTCTAGAGACCCAGTACTTC

j_gene: TRBJ2-1
d_gene: NA
v_gene: TRBV6-2/TRBV6-3
abundance: many
CDR3aa: CASSYSRGVYNEQFF
CDR3nt: TGTGCCAGCAGTTACTCGAGGGGGGTCTACAATGAGCAGTTCTTC

j_gene: TRBJ2-1
d_gene: NA
v_gene: TRBV7-2
abundance: NA
CDR3aa: CASSLVVGEQFF
CDR3nt: TGTGCCAGCAGCTTAGTGGTCGGTGAGCAGTTCTTC

j_gene: TRBJ2-7
d_gene: NA
v_gene: TRBV9
abundance: many
CDR3aa: CASSVGPDSYSYEQYF
CDR3nt: TGTGCCAGCAGCGTAGGGCCAGACTCCTACTCCTACGAGCAGTACTTC

j_gene: TRBJ2-3
d_gene: NA
v_gene: TRBV7-2
abundance: many
CDR3aa: CASSISSATSTDTQYF
CDR3nt: TGTGCCAGCAGCATTTCTAGCGCAACTAGCACAGATACGCAGTATTTT

j_gene: TRBJ2-1
d_gene: NA
v_gene: TRBV6-2/TRBV6-3
abundance: many
CDR3aa: CASSYTVDEQFF
CDR3nt: TGTGCCAGCAGTTACACTGTTGATGAGCAGTTCTTC

j_gene: TRBJ2-7
d_gene: NA
v_gene: TRBV20-1
abundance: many
CDR3aa: CSAMGTVRSEQYF
CDR3nt: TGCAGTGCTATGGGGACGGTCCGGTCCGAGCAGTACTTC

j_gene: TRBJ2-3
d_gene: NA
v_gene: TRBV12-3/TRBV12-4
abundance: many
CDR3aa: CASSFGQSSTDTQYF
CDR3nt: TGTGCCAGCAGTTTCGGACAGAGTAGCACAGATACGCAGTATTTT

j_gene: TRBJ2-5
d_gene: NA
v_gene: TRBV19
abundance: many
CDR3aa: CASSIGTIKETQYF
CDR3nt: TGTGCCAGTAGTATAGGAACGATTAAAGAGACCCAGTACTTC

j_gene: TRBJ2-5
d_gene: NA
v_gene: TRBV29-1
abundance: many
CDR3aa: CSLLLVKTQYF
CDR3nt: TGCAGCCTCCTCCTCGTAAAGACCCAGTACTTC

j_gene: TRBJ2-1
d_gene: TRBD1
v_gene: TRBV18
abundance: many
CDR3aa: CASSPTGGNEQFF
CDR3nt: TGTGCCAGCTCCCCGACAGGGGGTAATGAGCAGTTCTTC

j_gene: TRBJ2-3
d_gene: NA
v_gene: TRBV6-5
abundance: many
CDR3aa: CASSSGRLTDTQYF
CDR3nt: TGTGCCAGCAGTTCGGGACGGCTCACAGATACGCAGTATTTT

j_gene: TRBJ2-1
d_gene: NA
v_gene: TRBV24-1
abundance: many
CDR3aa: CATSDPRETDEQFF
CDR3nt: TGTGCCACCAGTGATCCACGGGAGACTGATGAGCAGTTCTTC

j_gene: TRBJ1-1
d_gene: TRBD1
v_gene: TRBV6-1
abundance: many
CDR3aa: CASRKQGSTEAFF
CDR3nt: TGTGCCAGCAGGAAACAGGGGTCCACTGAAGCTTTCTTT

j_gene: TRBJ2-1
d_gene: TRBD1
v_gene: TRBV23-1
abundance: few
CDR3aa: CASSLAGTGGPNEQFF
CDR3nt: TGCGCCAGCAGTCTTGCCGGGACAGGGGGTCCCAATGAGCAGTTCTTC

j_gene: TRBJ2-1
d_gene: NA
v_gene: TRBV19
abundance: NA
CDR3aa: CASSRTNNEQFF
CDR3nt: TGTGCCAGTAGTCGAACCAACAATGAGCAGTTCTTC

j_gene: TRBJ2-5
d_gene: NA
v_gene: TRBV12-3/TRBV12-4
abundance: many
CDR3aa: CASSPGFEGPQYF
CDR3nt: TGTGCCAGCAGCCCCGGATTCGAGGGGCCCCAGTACTTC

j_gene: TRBJ2-1
d_gene: TRBD2
v_gene: TRBV7-8
abundance: many
CDR3aa: CASSLSPSGRANEQFF
CDR3nt: TGTGCCAGCAGCTTATCGCCTAGCGGGAGGGCCAATGAGCAGTTCTTC

j_gene: TRBJ2-3
d_gene: TRBD2
v_gene: TRBV11-2
abundance: many
CDR3aa: CASRYSPGLAGGLDTQYF
CDR3nt: TGTGCCAGCAGATATTCGCCGGGACTAGCGGGAGGTCTAGATACGCAGTATTTT

j_gene: TRBJ2-2
d_gene: TRBD2
v_gene: TRBV5-1
abundance: many
CDR3aa: CASSLLADPNTGELFF
CDR3nt: TGCGCCAGCAGCTTACTAGCGGACCCGAACACCGGGGAGCTGTTTTTT

j_gene: TRBJ2-7
d_gene: TRBD2
v_gene: TRBV7-2
abundance: many
CDR3aa: CASSLERAGGPSEQYF
CDR3nt: TGTGCCAGCAGCTTAGAACGGGCGGGAGGGCCATCCGAGCAGTACTTC

j_gene: TRBJ2-1
d_gene: NA
v_gene: TRBV5-4
abundance: NA
CDR3aa: CASRIKGLSNEQFF
CDR3nt: TGTGCCAGCAGAATCAAGGGCCTTTCCAATGAGCAGTTCTTC